These T cell receptor beta chains were read from a single sample in a study of graft-versus-host responses after intestinal transplantation. Assay: immunoSEQ multiplex PCR; the TCRdb copy retains only in-frame clones and omits some. The sample has almost 55,000 clones; 75% to 95% are singletons. Specimen: PBMCs, collected nearly 670 days after intestinal transplant. The receptors were sampled from a human patient who received an intestinal transplant, so some T cells may come from the graft donor. CDR3s include the opening cysteine and the closing phenylalanine or tryptophan. The D gene is left open where the match is weak. Not every row has a clone size; where given, it reads once, few, many or a size class.

TRBV2	NA	TRBJ2-5	NA	13	CASIGGPGETQYF	TGTGCCAGCATCGGGGGGCCGGGGGAGACCCAGTACTTC
TRBV6-5	TRBD1	TRBJ1-2	few	15	CASRPGTGDSHGYTF	TGTGCCAGCAGGCCCGGGACAGGGGATTCGCATGGCTACACCTTC
TRBV4-1	NA	TRBJ2-2	NA	19	CASSQDLAGWVVGTGELFF	TGCGCCAGCAGCCAAGATCTGGCGGGCTGGGTAGTCGGCACCGGGGAGCTGTTTTTT
TRBV5-5	NA	TRBJ1-4	NA	15	CASSLATPTNEKLFF	TGTGCCAGCAGCTTAGCGACCCCAACTAATGAAAAACTGTTTTTT
TRBV11-2	NA	TRBJ2-4	NA	13	CASSLDYASRQYF	TGTGCCAGCAGCTTAGATTATGCTAGCCGGCAGTACTTC
TRBV7-9	NA	TRBJ1-1	NA	13	CANSPQGWTEAFF	TGTGCCAACAGCCCACAGGGCTGGACTGAAGCTTTCTTT
TRBV7-9	TRBD2	TRBJ2-2	NA	13	CASSPLAAGELFF	TGTGCCAGCAGTCCACTAGCGGCCGGGGAGCTGTTTTTT
TRBV13	TRBD1	TRBJ2-7	NA	16	CASSFLRGTGPYEQYF	TGTGCCAGCAGCTTCCTTAGGGGGACAGGCCCCTACGAGCAGTACTTC
TRBV5-1	NA	TRBJ2-7	NA	14	CASSLGQASYEQYF	TGCGCCAGCAGCTTGGGACAGGCATCCTACGAGCAGTACTTC
TRBV5-4	NA	TRBJ1-1	NA	12	CASSPEGTEAFF	TGTGCCAGCAGCCCCGAGGGCACTGAAGCTTTCTTT
TRBV5-3	NA	TRBJ2-3	NA	15	CARSLVVARTDTQYF	TGTGCCAGAAGCTTGGTCGTAGCCCGCACAGATACGCAGTATTTT
TRBV29-1	TRBD2	TRBJ2-7	NA	13	CSGAGGRSYEQYF	TGCAGCGGGGCGGGGGGTCGCTCCTACGAGCAGTACTTC
TRBV4-1	NA	TRBJ1-3	NA	14	CASSQEELGNTIYF	TGCGCCAGCAGCCAAGAAGAGCTCGGAAACACCATATATTTT
TRBV7-8	TRBD1	TRBJ1-2	NA	16	CASSRLDRGLNYGYTF	TGTGCCAGCAGCCGATTGGACAGGGGGCTTAACTATGGCTACACCTTC
TRBV29-1	NA	TRBJ1-2	once	14	CSVESFRTDYGYTF	TGCAGCGTTGAGTCGTTTAGGACAGACTATGGCTACACCTTC
TRBV19	NA	TRBJ1-6	NA	14	CASSKGVLNSPLHF	TGTGCCAGTAGTAAGGGTGTGCTGAATTCACCCCTCCACTTT
TRBV7-2	NA	TRBJ1-1	NA	14	CASIRAMGRTEAFF	TGTGCCAGCATTCGGGCAATGGGCCGCACTGAAGCTTTCTTT
TRBV19	NA	TRBJ1-1	medium-sized	13	CASSVAGTLEAFF	TGTGCCAGTAGTGTAGCCGGGACGTTAGAAGCTTTCTTT
TRBV13	NA	TRBJ1-3	NA	13	CASSLISGNTIYF	TGTGCCAGCAGCCTCATCTCTGGAAACACCATATATTTT
TRBV30	TRBD1	TRBJ1-1	NA	14	CAWSRQGPNTEAFF	TGTGCCTGGAGCCGACAGGGTCCGAACACTGAAGCTTTCTTT
TRBV5-1	NA	TRBJ1-3	NA	15	CASSLSGGAGNTIYF	TGCGCCAGCAGCTTGAGTGGGGGGGCTGGAAACACCATATATTTT
TRBV4-1	TRBD2	TRBJ2-5	NA	15	CASSQDLGTSGTQYF	TGCGCCAGCAGCCAAGATTTAGGGACTAGTGGGACCCAGTACTTC
TRBV20-1	NA	TRBJ1-5	NA	10	CSATGQPQHF	TGCAGTGCTACAGGGCAGCCCCAGCATTTT
TRBV9	NA	TRBJ2-3	NA	15	CASSVGGRSTDTQYF	TGTGCCAGCAGCGTAGGAGGCAGAAGCACAGATACGCAGTATTTT
TRBV7-9	NA	TRBJ1-1	NA	10	CASSADEAFF	TGTGCCAGCAGCGCGGATGAAGCTTTCTTT
TRBV12-5	NA	TRBJ1-2	NA	12	CASGLRNYGYTF	TGTGCTAGTGGTCTCCGAAACTATGGCTACACCTTC
TRBV30	NA	TRBJ2-3	NA	13	CAWSVGAADTQYF	TGTGCCTGGAGTGTAGGGGCGGCAGATACGCAGTATTTT
TRBV9	TRBD1	TRBJ1-4	NA	17	CASSVGQGVLTNEKLFF	TGTGCCAGCAGCGTAGGACAGGGAGTCCTCACTAATGAAAAACTGTTTTTT
TRBV2	NA	TRBJ2-7	NA	12	CASSPLGPEQYF	TGTGCCAGCAGTCCCTTGGGCCCCGAGCAGTACTTC
TRBV6-6	NA	TRBJ2-7	NA	15	CASRPTEGVLSEQYF	TGTGCCAGCAGGCCTACCGAGGGGGTCTTAAGTGAGCAGTACTTC
TRBV15	NA	TRBJ1-5	once	17	CATSHTGFSQSNQPQHF	TGTGCCACCAGCCACACGGGGTTCTCTCAAAGCAATCAGCCCCAGCATTTT
TRBV5-1	NA	TRBJ2-5	NA	14	CASNEERPKVTQYF	TGCGCCAGCAACGAGGAGCGCCCGAAGGTGACCCAGTACTTC
TRBV13	NA	TRBJ2-3	few	16	CASSLGPPSVTDTQYF	TGTGCCAGCAGCTTAGGACCCCCATCCGTCACAGATACGCAGTATTTT
TRBV5-1	NA	TRBJ2-2	NA	15	CASSLGGLNTGELFF	TGCGCCAGCAGCTTAGGGGGTCTTAACACCGGGGAGCTGTTTTTT
TRBV6-6	NA	TRBJ1-2	NA	14	CASSHEGPHYGYTF	TGTGCCAGCAGCCACGAGGGTCCCCACTATGGCTACACCTTC
TRBV18	NA	TRBJ1-1	NA	18	CASSPPLARVSANTEAFF	TGTGCCAGCTCACCACCGCTCGCCAGGGTCTCCGCGAACACTGAAGCTTTCTTT
TRBV19	TRBD2	TRBJ2-7	NA	16	CASSIDRSGGTYEQYF	TGTGCCAGTAGTATAGACCGTAGCGGGGGGACCTACGAGCAGTACTTC
TRBV11-2	NA	TRBJ2-1	NA	14	CASSLASSYNEQFF	TGTGCCAGCAGCTTAGCAAGCTCCTACAATGAGCAGTTCTTC
TRBV7-9	NA	TRBJ2-5	NA	15	CASSLTGGLQETQYF	TGTGCCAGCAGCTTAACCGGAGGGCTCCAAGAGACCCAGTACTTC
TRBV7-8	NA	TRBJ1-2	NA	14	CASSLAQSRYGYTF	TGTGCCAGCAGCTTAGCACAGTCCCGCTATGGCTACACCTTC
TRBV6-1	TRBD2	TRBJ2-5	NA	14	CATERGGNQGTQYF	TGTGCCACAGAGCGGGGGGGCAATCAAGGGACCCAGTACTTC
TRBV12-1	NA	TRBJ2-5	NA	16	CASSFVGQLREETQYF	TGTGCCAGCAGCTTTGTGGGACAGCTCCGGGAGGAGACCCAGTACTTC
TRBV9	TRBD2	TRBJ2-3	NA	18	CASSVALAGGPGPDTQYF	TGTGCCAGCAGCGTAGCCCTAGCGGGGGGGCCGGGCCCAGATACGCAGTATTTT
TRBV11-2	NA	TRBJ2-5	NA	13	CASRAASSETQYF	TGTGCCAGCAGGGCGGCGTCATCAGAGACCCAGTACTTC
TRBV6-5	NA	TRBJ1-2	NA	11	CASGEGYGYTF	TGTGCCAGCGGGGAGGGCTATGGCTACACCTTC
TRBV7-8	NA	TRBJ1-5	NA	14	CASSLADSNQPQHF	TGTGCCAGCAGCTTAGCAGATAGCAATCAGCCCCAGCATTTT
TRBV7-8	NA	TRBJ2-3	NA	12	CASSGVRNTQYF	TGTGCCAGCAGCGGAGTCCGGAATACGCAGTATTTT
TRBV21-1	NA	TRBJ2-7	once	14	CASGHRGAVDEQYF	TGTGCCAGCGGACACCGAGGGGCAGTGGACGAGCAGTACTTC
TRBV6-4	NA	TRBJ2-3	NA	14	CASSEGGPTDTQYF	TGTGCCAGCAGTGAAGGGGGGCCCACAGATACGCAGTATTTT
TRBV14	NA	TRBJ1-1	NA	16	CASSQGVRGFLNEAFF	TGTGCCAGCAGCCAAGGGGTTCGGGGTTTTTTGAATGAAGCTTTCTTT
TRBV29-1	NA	TRBJ1-1	NA	13	CSVSAMMNTEAFF	TGCAGCGTTTCCGCTATGATGAACACTGAAGCTTTCTTT
TRBV5-1	NA	TRBJ2-7	NA	13	CASSLSISYEQYF	TGCGCCAGCAGCTTGAGCATCTCCTACGAGCAGTACTTC
TRBV9	NA	TRBJ2-4	NA	19	CASSVVPTPPRQGGNIQYF	TGTGCCAGCAGCGTAGTCCCCACCCCTCCGCGGCAGGGGGGCAACATTCAGTACTTC
TRBV18	TRBD2	TRBJ2-3	NA	16	CASSPQLAGSTDTQYF	TGTGCCAGCTCACCACAGCTAGCGGGGAGCACAGATACGCAGTATTTT
TRBV7-9	TRBD2	TRBJ2-1	NA	15	CASSSLAGGPGEQFF	TGTGCCAGCAGCTCACTAGCGGGGGGGCCGGGTGAGCAGTTCTTC